Below, 24 T cell receptor beta chains from the same sample are listed, as sequenced in a study of glioma-infiltrating T cells. Amplification of TCR alpha and beta CDR3 regions from RNA used iRepertoire nested multiplex PCR. TCRdb reprocessed the multiplex PCR reads via MiXCR and lists one record per CDR3 protein. The data hold about 180,000 distinct CDR3 sequences, with about 40% observed a single time. Sequenced material: glioma tissue, nonneoplastic brain tissue, or PBMCs (not recorded which). Receptor source: a human donor with low-grade glioma or glioblastoma, undergoing nonglioma brain surgery, or in good health (not recorded which).

The table lists this clonotype with a few counts. The chain has TRBV2 and TRBJ1-4; D ambiguous. The CDR3 runs 13 residues. The ends were cut back, 8 bases at V and 5 bases at J, with 12 bases in the middle. Germline CDR1 SNHLY, CDR2 FYNNEI. The DNA for the CDR3 is TGTGCCAGCCTGCGGGCGAGAAATGAAAAACTGTTTTTT. It codes for CASLRARNEKLFF.

As to this clonotype: This may be a read error, as it is one base from a much larger clone. The chain has TRBV25-1 and TRBJ1-2; D unclear. The germline CDR1 and CDR2 sequences are MGHDK and SYGVNS. This CDR3 contains 11 residues. CDR3 sequence (DNA): TGTGACAGCAGTGGAAGGAAGGGCTACACCTTC. It encodes CDSSGRKGYTF.

A remark on this clonotype: A much larger clonotype is one base distant, so this may be a read error. This chain links TRBV7-9 with TRBJ2-3; 7 bases line up with TRBD2. Germline assignment: CDR1 SEHNR and CDR2 FQNEAQ (reference sequence). Germline trimming cut 5 bases from V and 6 bases from J; bases unmatched to any gene: 8. CDR3 length: 14 amino acids. The CDR3 loop is CASSQGRGSDTQYF. CDR3 nucleotide sequence: TGTGCCAGCAGCCAAGGGCGCGGGAGTGATACGCAGTATTTT.

The rearrangement joins TRBV7-2 to TRBJ1-2; D is undetermined. Deletions cut 6 bases from V and 0 bases from J, with 14 bases between. The CDR3 runs to 15 residues. Germline V gives CDR1 SGHTA, CDR2 FQGNSA. The CDR3 nucleotides are TGTGCCAGCAGACCGCGATCTGAAGCTAACTATGGCTACACCTTC. As protein: CASRPRSEANYGYTF.

About this clonotype itself: A read error may explain this, as a much larger clone is one base away. V is TRBV7-2 and J is TRBJ1-1; no firm D call. Germline values: CDR1 SGHTA, CDR2 FQGNSA. The CDR3 has 15 amino acids. The CDR3 spells CASRLVSDMNTEAFF. The CDR3 DNA reads as TGTGCCAGCAGATTAGTTTCAGACATGAACACTGAAGCTTTCTTT. The full variable domain, rest sourced from reference TRBV7-2 and TRBJ1-1, is GAGVSQSPSNKVTEKGKDVELRCDPISGHTALYWYRQSLGQGLEFLIYFQGNSAPDKSGLPSDRFSAERTGGSVSTLTIQRTQQEDSAVYLCASRLVSDMNTEAFFGQGTRLTVV.

A note on this clonotype: At one of its ends the junction is not consistent with the germline gene, which may arise from a read error. The chain combines TRBV20-1 with TRBJ1-1, with no clear D. The CDR3 extends over 12 amino acids. CDR1 DFQATT and CDR2 SNEGSKA come from the germline V gene (reference sequence). This CDR3 reads CSVRGGSSEAFF. In DNA, the CDR3 is TGCAGTGTTAGAGGAGGGTCCTCTGAAGCTTTCTTC.

Turning to this clonotype: Germline is not matched at one junction end, which may reflect a read error. The chain employs TRBV18 and TRBJ1-5; D ambiguous. Germline loops: CDR1 KGHSH, CDR2 LQKENI. The CDR3 has 13 residues. In DNA form, the CDR3 reads TGTGCCAGCTCACCCGGAATTAATCAGACCCAGCATTTT. Translated, it gives CASSPGINQTQHF.

Regarding this clonotype: The junction departs from the called germline gene at one end, perhaps through a read error. The chain is built from TRBV7-2 and TRBJ1-5; D possibly corresponds to TRBD1 (6 bases). The CDR3 has 17 residues. The germline CDR1 and CDR2 sequences are SGHTA and FQGNSA. CDR3 sequence: CASSRYDGTLGNQPKHF. CDR3 coding DNA: TGTGCCAGCAGCCGATACGACGGGACACTTGGCAATCAGCCCAAGCATTTT.

Concerning this clonotype: A much larger clone is a single base away; this may be a read error. V is TRBV28 and J is TRBJ2-7; TRBD1 might be the D (5 bases). CDR1 and CDR2 (germline): MDHEN, SYDVKM. V dropped 6 bases and J dropped 3 bases, with 15 bases sitting between them. The CDR3 has 14 residues. This CDR3 is CASSPLQDIYEQYF. Written as DNA, the CDR3 is TGTGCCAGCAGCCCCCTACAGGACATCTACGAGCAGTACTTC.

This clonotype was counted many times. The chain links TRBV27 to TRBJ2-7; the D call may be TRBD1 or TRBD2 (5 bases each). Looked up from germline, CDR1 is MNHEY and CDR2 is SMNVEV (reference sequence). Trimming pared 3 bases from V and 3 bases from J, leaving 9 bases between. The CDR3 is 13 amino acids. CDR3 sequence (DNA): TGTGCCAGCAGTTTGGGACCGAACTACGAGCAGTACTTC. Protein sequence: CASSLGPNYEQYF.

Points on this clonotype: With a much larger clone just one base away, this may be a read error. This chain links TRBV10-3 with TRBJ2-7; tentatively, D is TRBD1 (5 bases). CDR1 is ENHRY and CDR2 is SYGVKD in the germline V gene. Trimming removed 5 bases from V and 0 bases from J, with 14 bases in between. This CDR3 region has 15 residues. CDR3 coding DNA: TGTGCCATCAGTCCACATGACAGTTGCTCCTACGAGCAGTACTTC. Residues: CAISPHDSCSYEQYF.

Remarks on this clonotype: A much larger clone sits a single nucleotide away, making a read error possible. The chain couples TRBV2 to TRBJ1-5; D unclear. V dropped 3 bases and J dropped 3 bases, with 12 bases sitting between them. Looked up from germline, CDR1 is SNHLY and CDR2 is FYNNEI. This CDR3 is built from 15 residues. The CDR3 bases are TGTGCCAGCAGTGAGACCTCCACTTTCAATCAGCCCCAGCATTTT. Translated, it gives CASSETSTFNQPQHF.

This chain joins TRBV7-2 and TRBJ1-1; possibly TRBD1 for D (6 bases). The CDR3 length is 13 residues. Germline V gene lookup returns CDR1 SGHTA and CDR2 FQGNSA. Trimming removed 7 bases from V and 4 bases from J, with 13 bases in between. The CDR3 DNA follows: TGTGCCAGCACCATGACAGGAGGCACTGAAGCTTTCTTT. Amino acids: CASTMTGGTEAFF.

V and J are TRBV7-9 and TRBJ2-1; 10 nucleotides match TRBD2. Germline V gene sequence: CDR1 SEHNR, CDR2 FQNEAQ (reference sequence). After removal of 2 bases from V and 8 bases from J, the junction contained 6 bases not matched to a gene. This CDR3 is built from 15 residues. As DNA, the CDR3 is TGTGCCAGCAGCTTATCGGGACTAGCGTACGATGAGCAGTTCTTC. It encodes CASSLSGLAYDEQFF.

This chain links TRBV4-1 with TRBJ1-1, with 8 bases lining up with TRBD1. CDR1 and CDR2 from the germline V gene are MGHRA and YSYEKL. The CDR3 contains 14 residues. With V trimmed by 2 bases and J by 1 base, 0 bases remained unmatched. CDR3 sequence (DNA): TGCGCCAGCAGCCAAACAGGGGGGAACACTGAAGCTTTCTTT. It encodes CASSQTGGNTEAFF.

This clonotype was seen once. In this CDR3 the conserved last residue, phenylalanine or tryptophan, is missing, so a read error is likely. CDR3 sequence (DNA): TGCAGTGCTAGAGATCGGACGGGGATTAGGGATGGCTACACCTTA. This translates into CSARDRTGIRDGYTL. The genes are TRBV20-1 and TRBJ1-2; D call uncertain. V was pared by 0 bases and J by 6 bases, with 17 bases between. The CDR3 has 15 amino acids. Germline V gene data show CDR1 as DFQATT and CDR2 as SNEGSKA (reference sequence).

Concerning this clonotype itself: With a much larger clone just one base away, this may be a read error. The chain has TRBV2 and TRBJ2-3; 9 bases are shared with TRBD1. CDR1 is SNHLY and CDR2 is FYNNEI in the germline V gene. Unmatched junction bases numbered 9, after V lost 8 bases and J lost 3 bases. CDR3 size: 15 residues. The CDR3 protein is CASGEGQGKTDTQYF. The CDR3 DNA reads as TGTGCCAGCGGAGAGGGACAGGGAAAAACAGATACGCAGTATTTT. Full variable domain (remainder filled in from reference TRBV2 and TRBJ2-3): EPEVTQTPSHQVTQMGQEVILRCVPISNHLYFYWYRQILGQKVEFLVSFYNNEISEKSEIFDDQFSVERPDGSNFTLKIRSTKLEDSAMYFCASGEGQGKTDTQYFGPGTRLTVL.

The chain employs TRBV12-3 or TRBV12-4 and TRBJ2-1; unclear D gene. The CDR3 runs to 14 residues. V lost 3 bases and J lost 6, with 12 bases in between. CDR3: CASSLFSRSNEQFF. DNA for the CDR3: TGTGCCAGCAGTTTGTTTTCGAGGAGCAATGAGCAGTTCTTC.

This clonotype came up many times. V and J are TRBV28 and TRBJ2-3; D call uncertain. Germline lookup yields CDR1 MDHEN and CDR2 SYDVKM. The CDR3 has 12 amino acids. The ends were cut back, 3 bases at V and 3 bases at J, with 4 bases in the middle. CDR3 sequence: CASSLLTDTQYF. CDR3 DNA: TGTGCCAGCAGTTTGCTGACAGATACGCAGTATTTT.

This clonotype has more than one count but fewer than ten. This chain joins TRBV19 and TRBJ1-1; D possibly corresponds to TRBD1 (5 bases). This CDR3 is 16 amino acids long. The germline V gene has CDR1 LNHDA and CDR2 SQIVND (reference sequence). V shed 7 bases and J shed 1 base, with 19 bases lying between them. The CDR3 loop is CASTLSFGAENTEAFF. As DNA, the CDR3 is TGTGCCAGTACTCTGTCCTTCGGGGCTGAGAACACTGAAGCTTTCTTT.

With respect to this clonotype: A much larger clonotype is one base distant, so this may be a read error. This chain connects TRBV3-1 to TRBJ2-1; D possibly corresponds to TRBD2 (6 bases). Germline CDR1 is LGHDT and CDR2 is YNNKEL (reference sequence). This CDR3 has 13 residues. CDR3 residues: CASIQGGLAEQFF. DNA of the CDR3: TGTGCCAGCATCCAAGGAGGCCTAGCGGAGCAGTTCTTC.

There are a few counts of this clonotype. The chain employs TRBV12-3 or TRBV12-4 and TRBJ2-7, with D unclear. Trimming removed 9 bases at V and 2 bases at J, with 17 bases between. The CDR3 contains 14 residues. Here the CDR3 DNA reads TGTGCCAGTAGTCCGAATGGTGGTCCCTACGAGCAGTACTTC. This sequence encodes CASSPNGGPYEQYF.

This clonotype appeared a few times. The genes are TRBV10-3 and TRBJ2-3; D gene uncertain. V lost 4 bases to trimming and J lost 1 base, with 9 bases between them. The CDR3 totals 14 residues. CDR1 is ENHRY and CDR2 is SYGVKD in the germline V gene. For the CDR3, the DNA is TGTGCCATCAGTGGGGGAAGGGGCACAGATACGCAGTATTTT. Translated: CAISGGRGTDTQYF.

The sample holds a few counts of this clonotype. This chain links TRBV30 with TRBJ2-1; unclear D gene. Germline V gene sequence: CDR1 GTSNPN, CDR2 SVGIG (reference sequence). CDR3 size: 13 residues. V gave up 5 bases and J gave up 0 bases, with 8 bases separating them. In DNA form, the CDR3 reads TGTGCCTGGTTCCTTAGCTCCTACAATGAGCAGTTCTTC. Encoded protein: CAWFLSSYNEQFF.